The rows below give T cell receptor beta chains drawn from one sample of a study of PD-1 blockade in classical Hodgkin lymphoma. Method: immunoSEQ multiplex PCR; TCRdb's copy keeps in-frame clones and lacks some. The profile shows around 12,000 clones, about 88% of them singletons. The specimen was CD4+ T cells from blood, collected before the fourth cycle of nivolumab. These receptors all stem from a human donor with classical Hodgkin lymphoma. Each CDR3 is given with its conserved first and last residue. The D gene is left open where the match is weak. Clone size, where shown, is once, few, many, or a class for clones that have expanded.

CDR3nt: TGTGCCAGCAGCTTAAGGGGGGGTAGCTACGAGCAGTACTTC
CDR3aa: CASSLRGGSYEQYF
abundance: few
v_gene: TRBV7-2
j_gene: TRBJ2-7
d_gene: .

CDR3nt: TGTGCCAGCAGCTTGGAACTAGTGGGGCGAGATACGCAGTATTTT
CDR3aa: CASSLELVGRDTQYF
abundance: .
v_gene: TRBV5-8
j_gene: TRBJ2-3
d_gene: .

CDR3nt: TGTGCCAGCAACCTTGTGGGAGTAAGAGAGACCCAGTACTTC
CDR3aa: CASNLVGVRETQYF
abundance: .
v_gene: TRBV5-4
j_gene: TRBJ2-5
d_gene: .

CDR3nt: TGTGCCAGTAGTATAGGGGACAGTGCAACTAATGAAAAACTGTTTTTT
CDR3aa: CASSIGDSATNEKLFF
abundance: .
v_gene: TRBV19
j_gene: TRBJ1-4
d_gene: TRBD1

CDR3nt: TGCGCCAGCAGCTTGCCAGGTTTCACTGAAGCTTTCTTT
CDR3aa: CASSLPGFTEAFF
abundance: few
v_gene: TRBV5-1
j_gene: TRBJ1-1
d_gene: .

CDR3nt: TGTGCCAGCAGGAGGAGACAGGAATATAATGAAAAACTGTTTTTT
CDR3aa: CASRRRQEYNEKLFF
abundance: .
v_gene: TRBV2
j_gene: TRBJ1-4
d_gene: .

CDR3nt: TGCGCCAGCAGCCAAAACAGGGAGTACGAGCAGTACTTC
CDR3aa: CASSQNREYEQYF
abundance: .
v_gene: TRBV4-3
j_gene: TRBJ2-7
d_gene: .

CDR3nt: TGTGCCATCAGTGAGTCGACAATCCAGGACAGGCAAGCCTCCTACAATGAGCAGTTCTTC
CDR3aa: CAISESTIQDRQASYNEQFF
abundance: .
v_gene: TRBV10-3
j_gene: TRBJ2-1
d_gene: TRBD1

CDR3nt: TGCGCCAGCAGCCAAGGGGAGGTTGGAAACACCATATATTTT
CDR3aa: CASSQGEVGNTIYF
abundance: .
v_gene: TRBV4-1
j_gene: TRBJ1-3
d_gene: .

CDR3nt: TGTGCCAGTAGTATTGTCCCTAGGAACAGGGCCAACGTCCTGACTTTC
CDR3aa: CASSIVPRNRANVLTF
abundance: .
v_gene: TRBV19
j_gene: TRBJ2-6
d_gene: .

CDR3nt: TGTGCCAGCAGTCGAACACGTTACTACGAGCAGTACTTC
CDR3aa: CASSRTRYYEQYF
abundance: few
v_gene: TRBV27
j_gene: TRBJ2-7
d_gene: .

CDR3nt: TGTGCCAGCAGCCCTCCTTCCTGGACAGGGGAAAACACCATATATTTT
CDR3aa: CASSPPSWTGENTIYF
abundance: .
v_gene: TRBV27
j_gene: TRBJ1-3
d_gene: TRBD1

CDR3nt: TGTGCCAGCAGCTTGTCGGCCAGTAGCTATGGCTACACCTTC
CDR3aa: CASSLSASSYGYTF
abundance: .
v_gene: TRBV5-6
j_gene: TRBJ1-2
d_gene: .

CDR3nt: TGTGCGGGGGGAGGATCAGATACGCAGTATTTT
CDR3aa: CAGGGSDTQYF
abundance: .
v_gene: TRBV2
j_gene: TRBJ2-3
d_gene: .

CDR3nt: TGCGCCAGCAGCTTGGGTGCTAGCGGGGAAGAGACCCAGTACTTC
CDR3aa: CASSLGASGEETQYF
abundance: .
v_gene: TRBV5-1
j_gene: TRBJ2-5
d_gene: TRBD2

CDR3nt: TGTGCCAGCAGCTTTTTAGGGGTTGGAAGGTTGGTGACTGAAGCTTTCTTT
CDR3aa: CASSFLGVGRLVTEAFF
abundance: .
v_gene: TRBV11-2
j_gene: TRBJ1-1
d_gene: .

CDR3nt: TGCGCCAGCTCCTCCAGGGGCTCCTACGAGCAGTACTTC
CDR3aa: CASSSRGSYEQYF
abundance: .
v_gene: TRBV5-1
j_gene: TRBJ2-7
d_gene: .

CDR3nt: TGTGCCAGCAGCTTAGCGTGGGGGACAGGGGATAGCACAGATACGCAGTATTTT
CDR3aa: CASSLAWGTGDSTDTQYF
abundance: .
v_gene: TRBV7-6
j_gene: TRBJ2-3
d_gene: TRBD1

CDR3nt: TGTGCCAGCAGCTTAAGGGTGATGGGGGTCAATGAAAAACTGTTTTTT
CDR3aa: CASSLRVMGVNEKLFF
abundance: .
v_gene: TRBV7-9
j_gene: TRBJ1-4
d_gene: .

CDR3nt: TGTGCCAGCACACGAGCGGGGATCACAGATACGCAGTATTTT
CDR3aa: CASTRAGITDTQYF
abundance: .
v_gene: TRBV28
j_gene: TRBJ2-3
d_gene: TRBD2

CDR3nt: TGTGCCAGCAGAGGGACAACCTACAATGAGCAGTTCTTC
CDR3aa: CASRGTTYNEQFF
abundance: .
v_gene: TRBV2
j_gene: TRBJ2-1
d_gene: .

CDR3nt: TGTGCCAGCAGCTTGGCGGACAGTAGCAATCAGCCCCAGCATTTT
CDR3aa: CASSLADSSNQPQHF
abundance: .
v_gene: TRBV5-5
j_gene: TRBJ1-5
d_gene: .